Only a few counts were recorded for the clone carrying this T cell receptor beta chain. The data were taken from a study of T cell changes during pregnancy in multiple sclerosis. Produced via immunoSEQ multiplex PCR; TCRdb's table is partial and in-frame only. The sample yields 90,000 or so clones, roughly 90% seen once. CDR3 length: 16 amino acids. CDR1 is SEHNR and CDR2 is FQNEAQ in the germline V gene (reference sequence). V lost 5 bases and J lost 0; bases outside the gene matches: 5. The source of this sequence is a female donor with multiple sclerosis, enrolled in a pregnancy study. Material: peripheral blood, obtained in the first trimester of pregnancy. The J gene is TRBJ1-3, the V gene TRBV7-9; 9 bases are a match to TRBD1. In DNA form, the CDR3 reads TGTGCCAGCAGCCGCATGACAGGGGGCTCTGGAAACACCATATATTTT. Translating it yields CASSRMTGGSGNTIYF.